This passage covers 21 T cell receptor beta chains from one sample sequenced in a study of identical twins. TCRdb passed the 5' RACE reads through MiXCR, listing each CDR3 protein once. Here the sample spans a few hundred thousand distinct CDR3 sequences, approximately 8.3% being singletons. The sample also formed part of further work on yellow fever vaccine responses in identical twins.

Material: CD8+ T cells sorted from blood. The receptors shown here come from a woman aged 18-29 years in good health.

In nucleotides, the CDR3 is TGTGCCAGCAGGGCTCCCGGGACTAGCGGCTACAATGAGCAGTTCTTC. Amino acids: CASRAPGTSGYNEQFF. The chain combines TRBV6-1 with TRBJ2-1, with 11 bases that match TRBD2. From germline, CDR1 is MNHNS and CDR2 SASEGT. With 6 bases clipped from V and 3 bases from J, the junction kept 7 bases outside the gene matches. The CDR3 runs 16 residues.

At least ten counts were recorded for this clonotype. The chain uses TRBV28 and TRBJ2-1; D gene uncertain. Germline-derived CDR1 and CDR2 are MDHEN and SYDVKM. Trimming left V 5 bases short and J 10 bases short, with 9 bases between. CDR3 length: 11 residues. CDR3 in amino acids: CASSPLHEQFF. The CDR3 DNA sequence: TGTGCCAGCAGTCCACTGCACGAGCAGTTCTTC.

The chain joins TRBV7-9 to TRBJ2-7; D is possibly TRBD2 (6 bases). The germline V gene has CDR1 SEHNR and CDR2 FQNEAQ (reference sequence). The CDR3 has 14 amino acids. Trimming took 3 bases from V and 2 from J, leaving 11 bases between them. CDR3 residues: CASSFSGSPYEQYF. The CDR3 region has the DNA TGTGCCAGCAGCTTCAGCGGGTCCCCCTACGAGCAGTACTTC.

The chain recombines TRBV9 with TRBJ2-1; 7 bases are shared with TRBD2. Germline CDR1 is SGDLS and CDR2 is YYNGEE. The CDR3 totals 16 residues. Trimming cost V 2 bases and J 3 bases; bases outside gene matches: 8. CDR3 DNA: TGTGCCAGCAGCGTCATCTCTAGCGGCTTCTACAATGAGCAGTTCTTC. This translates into CASSVISSGFYNEQFF.

CDR3 sequence: CSAFGTSNTEAFF. The CDR3 coding sequence is TGCAGTGCTTTCGGGACATCGAACACTGAAGCTTTCTTT. This chain joins TRBV20-1 and TRBJ1-1, with D tentatively TRBD1 (6 bases). CDR1 is DFQATT, CDR2 SNEGSKA, per germline (reference sequence). Trimming removed 5 bases from V and 1 base from J, with 11 bases in between. This CDR3 contains 13 residues.

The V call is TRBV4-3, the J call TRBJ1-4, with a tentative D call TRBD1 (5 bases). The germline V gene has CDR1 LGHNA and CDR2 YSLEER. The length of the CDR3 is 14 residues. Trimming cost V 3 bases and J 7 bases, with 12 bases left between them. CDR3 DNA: TGCGCCAGCAGCCAGCCAGGGATCTCTGAAAAACTGTTTTTT. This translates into CASSQPGISEKLFF.

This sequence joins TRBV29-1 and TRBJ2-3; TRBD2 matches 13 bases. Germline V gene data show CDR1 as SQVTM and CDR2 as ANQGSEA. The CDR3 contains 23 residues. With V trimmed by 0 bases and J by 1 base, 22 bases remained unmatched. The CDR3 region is CSVEEGPQLAGGRPGSGTDTQYF. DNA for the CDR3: TGCAGCGTTGAAGAGGGTCCCCAACTAGCGGGAGGGCGCCCGGGGTCGGGCACAGATACGCAGTATTTT.

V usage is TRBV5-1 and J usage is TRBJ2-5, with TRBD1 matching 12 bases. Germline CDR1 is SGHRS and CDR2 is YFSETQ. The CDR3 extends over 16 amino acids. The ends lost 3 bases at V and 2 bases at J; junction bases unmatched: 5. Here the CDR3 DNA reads TGCGCCAGCAGCTGGGACAGGGGGCTAGGACAAGAGACCCAGTACTTC. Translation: CASSWDRGLGQETQYF.

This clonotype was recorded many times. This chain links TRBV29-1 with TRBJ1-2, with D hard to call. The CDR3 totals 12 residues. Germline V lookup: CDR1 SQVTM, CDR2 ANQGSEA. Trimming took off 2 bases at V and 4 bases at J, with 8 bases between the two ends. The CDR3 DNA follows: TGCAGCGTTGAACAGCGAAGCTATGGCTACACCTTC. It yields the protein CSVEQRSYGYTF. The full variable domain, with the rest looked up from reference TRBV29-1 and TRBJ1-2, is SAVISQKPSRDICQRGTSLTIQCQVDSQVTMMFWYRQQPGQSLTLIATANQGSEATYESGFVIDKFPISRPNLTFSTLTVSNMSPEDSSIYLCSVEQRSYGYTFGSGTRLTVV.

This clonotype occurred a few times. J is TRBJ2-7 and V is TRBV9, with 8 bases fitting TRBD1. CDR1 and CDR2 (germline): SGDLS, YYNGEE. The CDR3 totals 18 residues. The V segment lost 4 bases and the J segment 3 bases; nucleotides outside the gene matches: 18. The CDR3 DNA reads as TGTGCCAGCAGCACTCCTTCAACCAGGACAGGGAGCGACTACGAGCAGTACTTC. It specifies CASSTPSTRTGSDYEQYF. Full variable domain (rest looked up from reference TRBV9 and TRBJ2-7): DSGVTQTPKHLITATGQRVTLRCSPRSGDLSVYWYQQSLDQGLQFLIQYYNGEERAKGNILERFSAQQFPDLHSELNLSSLELGDSALYFCASSTPSTRTGSDYEQYFGPGTRLTVT.

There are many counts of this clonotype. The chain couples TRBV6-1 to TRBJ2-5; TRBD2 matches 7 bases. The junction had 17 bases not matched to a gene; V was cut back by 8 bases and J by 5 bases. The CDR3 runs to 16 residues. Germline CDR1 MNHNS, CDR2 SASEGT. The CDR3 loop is CASRPGTGGDLETQYF. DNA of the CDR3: TGTGCCAGCCGACCCGGGACGGGAGGAGATCTGGAGACCCAGTACTTC.

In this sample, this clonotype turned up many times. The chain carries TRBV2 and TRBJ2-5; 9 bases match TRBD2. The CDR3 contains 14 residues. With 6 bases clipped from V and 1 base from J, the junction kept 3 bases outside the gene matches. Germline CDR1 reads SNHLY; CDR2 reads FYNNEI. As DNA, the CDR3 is TGTGCCAGCAGCCTAGCGGGGACCCAAGAGACCCAGTACTTC. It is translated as CASSLAGTQETQYF.

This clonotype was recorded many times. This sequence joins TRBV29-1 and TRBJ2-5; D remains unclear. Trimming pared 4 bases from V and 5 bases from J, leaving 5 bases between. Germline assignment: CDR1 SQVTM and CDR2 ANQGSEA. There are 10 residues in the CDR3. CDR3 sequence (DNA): TGCAGCGTTGGTAGGGAGACCCAGTACTTC. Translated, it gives CSVGRETQYF.

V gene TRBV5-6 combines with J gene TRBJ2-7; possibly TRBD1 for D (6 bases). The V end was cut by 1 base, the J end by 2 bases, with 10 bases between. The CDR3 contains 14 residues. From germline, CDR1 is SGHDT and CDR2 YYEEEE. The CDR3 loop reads CASSLTGPAYEQYF. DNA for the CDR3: TGTGCCAGCAGCTTGACAGGGCCTGCCTACGAGCAGTACTTC.

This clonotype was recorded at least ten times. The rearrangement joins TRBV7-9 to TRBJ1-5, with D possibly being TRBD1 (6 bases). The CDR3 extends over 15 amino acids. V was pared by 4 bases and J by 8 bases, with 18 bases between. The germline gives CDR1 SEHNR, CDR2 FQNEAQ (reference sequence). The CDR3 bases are TGTGCCAGCAGCTGGGGGACAACTGGATCAGAGCCCCAGCATTTT. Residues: CASSWGTTGSEPQHF.

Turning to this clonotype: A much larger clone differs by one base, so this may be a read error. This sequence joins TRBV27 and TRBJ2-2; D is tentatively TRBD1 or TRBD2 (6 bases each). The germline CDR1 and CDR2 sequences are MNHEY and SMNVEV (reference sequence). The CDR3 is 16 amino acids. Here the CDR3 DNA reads TGTGCCAGCAGTTCCCTGCGGGCCGGGGGCACCGGGGAGCTGCTTTTT. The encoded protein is CASSSLRAGGTGELLF.

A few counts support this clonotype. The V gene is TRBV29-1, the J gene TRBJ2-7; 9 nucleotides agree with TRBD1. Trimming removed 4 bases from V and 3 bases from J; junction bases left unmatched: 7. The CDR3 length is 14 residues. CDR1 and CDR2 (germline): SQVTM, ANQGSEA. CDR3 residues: CSVGHGQGLYEQYF. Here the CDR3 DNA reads TGCAGCGTTGGACACGGACAGGGGCTCTACGAGCAGTACTTC.

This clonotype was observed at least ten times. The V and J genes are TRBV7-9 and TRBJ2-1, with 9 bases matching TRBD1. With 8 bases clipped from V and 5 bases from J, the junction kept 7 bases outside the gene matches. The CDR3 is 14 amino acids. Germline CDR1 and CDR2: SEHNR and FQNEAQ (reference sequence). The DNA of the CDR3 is TGTGCCAGCGGTCGGACAGGGGATGACAATGAGCAGTTCTTC. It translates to CASGRTGDDNEQFF.

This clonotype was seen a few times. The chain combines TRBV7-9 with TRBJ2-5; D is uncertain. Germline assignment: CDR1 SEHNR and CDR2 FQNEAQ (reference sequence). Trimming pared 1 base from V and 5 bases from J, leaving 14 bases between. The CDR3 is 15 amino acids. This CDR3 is CASSLVDVGSETQYF. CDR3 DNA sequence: TGTGCCAGCAGCTTAGTGGACGTAGGGTCGGAGACCCAGTACTTC.

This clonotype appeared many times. CDR3 coding DNA: TGTGCCAGCAGCGCTGAGGGAGGGTCCTACGAGCAGTACTTC. Its protein is CASSAEGGSYEQYF. The rearrangement uses TRBV9 and TRBJ2-7; 7 bases fit TRBD2. Germline values: CDR1 SGDLS, CDR2 YYNGEE. This CDR3 region has 14 residues. V was pared by 3 bases and J by 1 base, with 4 bases of the junction left unmatched.

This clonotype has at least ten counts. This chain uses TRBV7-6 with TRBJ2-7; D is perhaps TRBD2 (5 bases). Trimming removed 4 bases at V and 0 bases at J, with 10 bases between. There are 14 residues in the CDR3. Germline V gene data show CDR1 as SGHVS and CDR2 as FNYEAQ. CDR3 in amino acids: CASSWETDSYEQYF. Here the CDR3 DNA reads TGTGCCAGCAGCTGGGAGACGGACTCCTACGAGCAGTACTTC. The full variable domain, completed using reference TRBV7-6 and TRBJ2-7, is GAGVSQSPRYKVTKRGQDVALRCDPISGHVSLYWYRQALGQGPEFLTYFNYEAQQDKSGLPNDRFSAERPEGSISTLTIQRTEQRDSAMYRCASSWETDSYEQYFGPGTRLTVT.